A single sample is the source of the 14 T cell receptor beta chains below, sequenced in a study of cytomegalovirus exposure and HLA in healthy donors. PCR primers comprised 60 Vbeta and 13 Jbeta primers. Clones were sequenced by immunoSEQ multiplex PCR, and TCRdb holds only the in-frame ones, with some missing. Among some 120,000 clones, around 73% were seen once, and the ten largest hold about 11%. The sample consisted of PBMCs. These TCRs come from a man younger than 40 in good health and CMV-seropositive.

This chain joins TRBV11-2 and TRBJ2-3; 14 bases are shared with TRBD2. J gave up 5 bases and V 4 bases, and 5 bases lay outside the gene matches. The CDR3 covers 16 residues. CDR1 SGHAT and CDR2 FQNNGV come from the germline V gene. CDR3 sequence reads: CASSSGLAGAGDTQYF. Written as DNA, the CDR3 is TGTGCCAGCAGCTCGGGACTAGCGGGGGCGGGAGATACGCAGTATTTT. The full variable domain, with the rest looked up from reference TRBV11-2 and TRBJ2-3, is EAGVAQSPRYKIIEKRQSVAFWCNPISGHATLYWYQQILGQGPKLLIQFQNNGVVDDSQLPKDRFSAERLKGVDSTLKIQPAKLEDSAVYLCASSSGLAGAGDTQYFGPGTRLTVL.

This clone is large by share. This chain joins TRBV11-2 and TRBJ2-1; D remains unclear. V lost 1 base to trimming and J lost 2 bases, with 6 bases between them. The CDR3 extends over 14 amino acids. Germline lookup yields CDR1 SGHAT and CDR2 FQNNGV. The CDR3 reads CASSLALAYNEQFF. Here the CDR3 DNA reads TGTGCCAGCAGCTTAGCCCTAGCCTACAATGAGCAGTTCTTC.

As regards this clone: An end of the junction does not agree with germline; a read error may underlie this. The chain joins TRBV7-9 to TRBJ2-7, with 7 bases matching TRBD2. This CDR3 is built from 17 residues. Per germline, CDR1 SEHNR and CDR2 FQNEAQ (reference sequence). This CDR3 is CSSSPPTGRSGSYEQYF. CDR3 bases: TGTTCCAGCAGCCCCCCTACCGGGAGGAGTGGCTCCTACGAGCAGTACTTC.

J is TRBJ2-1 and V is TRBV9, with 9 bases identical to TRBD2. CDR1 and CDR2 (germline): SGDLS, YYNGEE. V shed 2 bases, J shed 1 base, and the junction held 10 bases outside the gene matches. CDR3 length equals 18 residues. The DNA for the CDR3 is TGTGCCAGCAGCGTTCGACCCGGGGCGGGGGGGTCCTACAATGAGCAGTTCTTC. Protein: CASSVRPGAGGSYNEQFF.

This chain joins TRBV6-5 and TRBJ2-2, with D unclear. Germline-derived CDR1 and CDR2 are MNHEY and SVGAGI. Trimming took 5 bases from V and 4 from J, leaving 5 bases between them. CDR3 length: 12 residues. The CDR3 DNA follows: TGTGCCAGCAGTCTCGGCACCGGGGAGCTGTTTTTT. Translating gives CASSLGTGELFF.

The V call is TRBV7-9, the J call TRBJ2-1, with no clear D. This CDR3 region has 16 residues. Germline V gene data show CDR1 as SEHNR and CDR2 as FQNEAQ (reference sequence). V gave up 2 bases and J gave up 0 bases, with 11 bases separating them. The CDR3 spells CASSLNPGYSYNEQFF. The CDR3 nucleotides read TGTGCCAGCAGCTTAAACCCGGGTTACTCCTACAATGAGCAGTTCTTC.

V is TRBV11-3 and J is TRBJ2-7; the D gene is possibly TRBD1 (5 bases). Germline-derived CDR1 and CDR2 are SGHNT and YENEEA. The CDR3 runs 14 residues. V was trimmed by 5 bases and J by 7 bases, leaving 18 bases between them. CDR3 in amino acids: CASSPHRLSGEQYF. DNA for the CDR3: TGTGCCAGCAGCCCTCACAGGCTTTCTGGGGAGCAGTACTTC.

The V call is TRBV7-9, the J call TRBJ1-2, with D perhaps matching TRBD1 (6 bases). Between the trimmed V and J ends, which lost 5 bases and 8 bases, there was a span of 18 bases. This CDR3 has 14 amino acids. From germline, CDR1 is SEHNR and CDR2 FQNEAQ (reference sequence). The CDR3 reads CASSLGGETVGYTF. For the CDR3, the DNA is TGTGCCAGCAGCCTAGGGGGGGAGACAGTCGGCTACACCTTC.

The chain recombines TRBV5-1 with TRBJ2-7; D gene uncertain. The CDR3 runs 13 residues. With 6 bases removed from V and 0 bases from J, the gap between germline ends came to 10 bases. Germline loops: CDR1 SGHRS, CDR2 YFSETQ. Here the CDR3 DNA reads TGCGCCAGCAACGGCGGTAGCTCCTACGAGCAGTACTTC. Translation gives CASNGGSSYEQYF.

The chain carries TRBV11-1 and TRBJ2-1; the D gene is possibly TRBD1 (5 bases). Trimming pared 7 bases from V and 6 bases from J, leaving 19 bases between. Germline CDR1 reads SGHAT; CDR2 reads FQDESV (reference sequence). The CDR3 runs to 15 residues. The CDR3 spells CASTQSQGIPNEQFF. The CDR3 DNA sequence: TGTGCCAGCACCCAATCGCAGGGAATTCCCAATGAGCAGTTCTTC.

The CDR3 nucleotides are TGTGCCAGCACCAAGACAGGGTTCGAGCAGTACTTC. This gives the protein CASTKTGFEQYF. V usage is TRBV7-9 and J usage is TRBJ2-7, with 7 bases that match TRBD1. Germline V lookup: CDR1 SEHNR, CDR2 FQNEAQ (reference sequence). The CDR3 runs to 12 residues. The V and J ends lost 7 bases and 6 bases, in that order; junction bases with no gene match: 6.

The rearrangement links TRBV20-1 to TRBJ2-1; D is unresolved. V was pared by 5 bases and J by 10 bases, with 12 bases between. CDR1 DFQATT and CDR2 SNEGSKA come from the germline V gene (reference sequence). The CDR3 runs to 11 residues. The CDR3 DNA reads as TGCAGTGCTCCGTTACGGGTGGAGCAGTTCTTC. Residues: CSAPLRVEQFF.

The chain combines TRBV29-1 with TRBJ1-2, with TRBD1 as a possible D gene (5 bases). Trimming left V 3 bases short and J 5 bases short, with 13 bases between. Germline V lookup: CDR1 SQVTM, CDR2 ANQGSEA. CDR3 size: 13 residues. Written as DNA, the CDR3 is TGCAGCGTTGACGCCGGGGGGGTTTATGGCTACACCTTC. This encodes CSVDAGGVYGYTF.

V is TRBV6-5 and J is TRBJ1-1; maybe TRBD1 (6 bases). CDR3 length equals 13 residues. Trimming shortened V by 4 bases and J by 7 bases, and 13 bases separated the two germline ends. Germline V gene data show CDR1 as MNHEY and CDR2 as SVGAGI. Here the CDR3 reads CASSSTLRGEAFF. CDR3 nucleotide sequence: TGTGCCAGCAGTTCCACTCTCAGGGGTGAAGCTTTCTTT.